Sequencing of this T cell receptor (beta chain) was carried out in a study of PD-L1 blockade in urothelial cancer. Time point defined: pretreatment peripheral blood. TCRdb keeps only in-frame clones here, not all; method: immunoSEQ multiplex PCR. Of over 35,000 clones in the sample, approximately 90% were seen once. The sequence derives from a woman between 55 and 75 years old with urothelial cancer. This specimen consisted of PBMCs, obtained around atezolizumab (anti-PD-L1) treatment.

CDR3 in amino acids: CASSKMETESGQYF. The CDR3 DNA follows: TGTGCCAGCAGCAAGATGGAGACAGAATCGGGGCAGTACTTC. This chain uses TRBV21-1 with TRBJ2-7; the table's D call, TRBD1, has no DNA check behind it. TRBV21-1 is marked as a pseudogene. The CDR3 contains 14 residues.